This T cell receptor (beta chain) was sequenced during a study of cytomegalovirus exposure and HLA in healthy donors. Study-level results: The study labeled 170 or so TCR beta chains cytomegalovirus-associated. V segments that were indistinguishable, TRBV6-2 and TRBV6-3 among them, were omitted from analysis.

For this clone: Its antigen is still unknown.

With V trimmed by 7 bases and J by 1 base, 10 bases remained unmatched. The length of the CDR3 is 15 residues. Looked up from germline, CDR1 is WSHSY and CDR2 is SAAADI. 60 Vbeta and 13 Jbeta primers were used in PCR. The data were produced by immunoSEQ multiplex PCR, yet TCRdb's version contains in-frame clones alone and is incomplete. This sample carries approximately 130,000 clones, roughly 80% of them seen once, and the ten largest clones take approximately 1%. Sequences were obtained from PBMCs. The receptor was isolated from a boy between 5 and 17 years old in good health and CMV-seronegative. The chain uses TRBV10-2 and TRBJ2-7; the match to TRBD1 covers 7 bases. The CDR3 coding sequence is TGCGCCAGCATGAGGGAGACAGGGCCATCCTACGAGCAGTACTTC. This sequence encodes CASMRETGPSYEQYF.